This is a list of T cell receptor beta chains from one sample in a study of T cells in Graves' hyperthyroidism and ophthalmopathy. TCRdb re-derived calls from the multiplex PCR reads in MiXCR, one entry per CDR3 protein. This table has about 270,000 distinct CDR3 sequences, around 25% appearing once. Sequenced material: blood. The receptors were gathered from a woman in her thirties or forties with Graves' ophthalmopathy. Each CDR3 is given with its conserved first and last residue. D genes are given only for firm matches. Only some rows state a clone size, as once, few, many or a class for expanded clones.

TRBV27	TRBJ2-7	TRBD1	few	CASSVGQGKYF	TGTGCCAGCAGTGTTGGACAGGGAAAGTACTTC
TRBV29-1	TRBJ2-5	-	many	CSGAEETQYF	TGCAGCGGCGCCGAGGAGACCCAGTACTTC
TRBV6-1	TRBJ2-7	-	-	CASRIDGYEQYF	TGTGCCAGCAGAATTGATGGGTACGAGCAGTACTTC
TRBV11-2	TRBJ2-7	TRBD2	-	CASSPKGTSGFYEQYF	TGTGCCAGCAGCCCCAAGGGGACTAGCGGGTTCTACGAGCAGTACTTC
TRBV2	TRBJ2-5	-	once	CASSVRAAQETQYF	TGTGCCAGCAGTGTGAGGGCGGCACAAGAGACCCAGTACTTC
TRBV7-6	TRBJ2-7	-	-	CASSLTRFDYEQYF	TGTGCCAGCAGCTTAACTCGCTTTGACTACGAGCAGTACTTC
TRBV6-1	TRBJ1-2	-	-	CASSVLQGYGYTF	TGTGCCAGCAGTGTTTTGCAGGGGTACGGCTACACCTTC
TRBV5-5	TRBJ2-7	TRBD2	many	CASSRTSDSSYEQYF	TGTGCCAGCAGCCGAACTAGCGATAGCTCCTACGAGCAGTACTTC
TRBV11-2	TRBJ2-5	-	many	CASSGLGDRTQYF	TGTGCCAGCAGCGGCCTGGGGGACCGGACCCAGTACTTC
TRBV10-2	TRBJ2-5	-	-	CASSVSRETQYF	TGCGCCAGCAGTGTTTCCAGAGAGACCCAGTACTTC
TRBV6-1	TRBJ2-7	TRBD1	-	CASSRDSEYEQYF	TGTGCCAGCAGTAGGGACAGTGAGTACGAGCAGTACTTC
TRBV28	TRBJ2-5	-	many	CASRAGIETQYF	TGTGCCAGCAGGGCAGGGATAGAGACCCAGTACTTC
TRBV28	TRBJ2-7	-	-	CASSFGSSSSYEQYF	TGTGCCAGCAGTTTTGGAAGTAGTAGCTCCTACGAGCAGTACTTC
TRBV28	TRBJ1-1	-	many	CATLTDRQNTEAFF	TGTGCCACCCTTACAGACAGGCAAAACACTGAAGCTTTCTTT
TRBV5-1	TRBJ2-7	TRBD2	many	CASRLAGGNEQYF	TGCGCCAGCAGACTAGCGGGAGGAAACGAGCAGTACTTC
TRBV5-1	TRBJ1-1	TRBD1	-	CASSFGTGGLNTEAFF	TGCGCCAGCAGCTTTGGGACAGGGGGCTTGAACACTGAAGCTTTCTTT